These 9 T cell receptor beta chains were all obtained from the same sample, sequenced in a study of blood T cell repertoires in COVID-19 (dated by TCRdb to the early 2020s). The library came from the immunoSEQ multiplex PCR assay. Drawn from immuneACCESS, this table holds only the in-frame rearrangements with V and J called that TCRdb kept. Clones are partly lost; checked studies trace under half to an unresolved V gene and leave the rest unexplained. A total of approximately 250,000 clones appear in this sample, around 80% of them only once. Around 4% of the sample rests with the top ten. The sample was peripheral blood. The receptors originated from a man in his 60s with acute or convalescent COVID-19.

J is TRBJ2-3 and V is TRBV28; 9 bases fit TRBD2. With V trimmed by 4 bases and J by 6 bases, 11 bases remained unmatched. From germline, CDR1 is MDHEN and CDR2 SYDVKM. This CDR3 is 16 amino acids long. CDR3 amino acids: CASSSPGSGRFDTQYF. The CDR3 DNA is TGTGCCAGCAGTTCACCGGGTAGCGGGAGATTTGATACGCAGTATTTT.

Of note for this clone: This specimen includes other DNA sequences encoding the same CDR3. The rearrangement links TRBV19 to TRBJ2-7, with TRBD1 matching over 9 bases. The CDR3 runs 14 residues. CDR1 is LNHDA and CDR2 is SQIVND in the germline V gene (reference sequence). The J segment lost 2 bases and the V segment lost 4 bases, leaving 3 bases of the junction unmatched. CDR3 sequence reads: CASSTGTGPYEQYF. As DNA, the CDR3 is TGTGCCAGTAGTACCGGGACAGGGCCCTACGAGCAGTACTTC.

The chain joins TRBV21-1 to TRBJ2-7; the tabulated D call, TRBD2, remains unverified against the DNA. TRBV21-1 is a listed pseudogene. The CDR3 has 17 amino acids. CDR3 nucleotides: TGTGCCAGCAGCAGAAAAACGGGACTAGCGGGAGGGGAGGAGCAGTACTTC. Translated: CASSRKTGLAGGEEQYF.

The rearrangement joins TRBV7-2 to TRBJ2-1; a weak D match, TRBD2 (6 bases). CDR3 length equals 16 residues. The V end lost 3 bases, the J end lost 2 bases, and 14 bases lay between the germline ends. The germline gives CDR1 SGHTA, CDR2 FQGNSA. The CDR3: CASSLQGSGTYNEQFF. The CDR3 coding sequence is TGTGCCAGCAGCTTGCAAGGTAGCGGTACCTACAATGAGCAGTTCTTC.

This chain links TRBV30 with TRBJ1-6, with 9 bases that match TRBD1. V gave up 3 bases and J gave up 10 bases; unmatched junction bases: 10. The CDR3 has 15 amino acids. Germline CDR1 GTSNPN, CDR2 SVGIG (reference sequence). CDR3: CAWSGQGTIKSPLHF. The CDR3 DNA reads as TGTGCCTGGAGCGGACAGGGGACAATAAAATCACCCCTCCACTTT. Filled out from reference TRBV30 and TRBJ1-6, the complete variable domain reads SQTIHQWPATLVQPVGSPLSLECTVEGTSNPNLYWYRQAAGRGLQLLFYSVGIGQISSEVPQNLSASRPQDRQFILSSKKLLLSDSGFYLCAWSGQGTIKSPLHFGNGTRLTVT.

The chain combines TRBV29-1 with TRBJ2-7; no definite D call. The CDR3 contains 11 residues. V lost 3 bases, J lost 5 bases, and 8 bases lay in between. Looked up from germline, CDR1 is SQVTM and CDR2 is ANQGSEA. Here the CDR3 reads CSVEFRDEQYF. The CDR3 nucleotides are TGCAGCGTTGAGTTCCGGGACGAGCAGTACTTC.

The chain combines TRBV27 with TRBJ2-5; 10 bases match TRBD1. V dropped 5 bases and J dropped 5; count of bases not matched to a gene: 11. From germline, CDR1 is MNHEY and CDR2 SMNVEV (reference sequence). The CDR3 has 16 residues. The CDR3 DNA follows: TGTGCCAGCAGTCCTCGGACAGGGGGAGGATCGGAGACCCAGTACTTC. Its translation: CASSPRTGGGSETQYF.

DNA for the CDR3: TGTGCCAGCAGTTCCACAGAGAACTATGGCTACACCTTC. Its protein is CASSSTENYGYTF. This rearrangement joins TRBV27 to TRBJ1-2; D not certain. V lost 4 bases and J 2 bases, leaving 8 bases between the germline ends. The germline V gene has CDR1 MNHEY and CDR2 SMNVEV (reference sequence). The CDR3 has 13 amino acids.

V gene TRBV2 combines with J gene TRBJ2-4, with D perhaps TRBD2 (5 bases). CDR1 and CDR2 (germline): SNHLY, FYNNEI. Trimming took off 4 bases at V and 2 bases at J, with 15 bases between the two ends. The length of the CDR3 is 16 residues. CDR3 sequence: CASSVRGEGTKNIQYF. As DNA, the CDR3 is TGTGCCAGCAGTGTTCGGGGAGAGGGAACCAAAAACATTCAGTACTTC.